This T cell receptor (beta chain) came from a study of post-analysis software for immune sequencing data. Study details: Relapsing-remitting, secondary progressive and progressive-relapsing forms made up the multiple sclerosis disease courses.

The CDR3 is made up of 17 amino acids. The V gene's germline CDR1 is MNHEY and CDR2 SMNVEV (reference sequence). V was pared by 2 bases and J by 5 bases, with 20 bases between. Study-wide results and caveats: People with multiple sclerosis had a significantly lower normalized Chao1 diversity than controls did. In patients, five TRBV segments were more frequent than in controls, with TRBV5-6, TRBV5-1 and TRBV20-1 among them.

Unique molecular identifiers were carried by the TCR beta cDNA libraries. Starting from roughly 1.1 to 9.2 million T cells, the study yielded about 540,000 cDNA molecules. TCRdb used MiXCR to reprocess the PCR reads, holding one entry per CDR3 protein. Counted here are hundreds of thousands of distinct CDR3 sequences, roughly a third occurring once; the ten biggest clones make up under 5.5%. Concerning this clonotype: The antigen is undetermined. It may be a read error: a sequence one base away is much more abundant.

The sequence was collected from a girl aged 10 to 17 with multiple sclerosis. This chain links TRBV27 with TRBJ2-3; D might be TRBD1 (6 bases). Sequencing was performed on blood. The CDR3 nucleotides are TGTGCCAGCAGTTTAAGGGGCCCGTCCTTACAGGGAGATACGCAGTATTTT. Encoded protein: CASSLRGPSLQGDTQYF.